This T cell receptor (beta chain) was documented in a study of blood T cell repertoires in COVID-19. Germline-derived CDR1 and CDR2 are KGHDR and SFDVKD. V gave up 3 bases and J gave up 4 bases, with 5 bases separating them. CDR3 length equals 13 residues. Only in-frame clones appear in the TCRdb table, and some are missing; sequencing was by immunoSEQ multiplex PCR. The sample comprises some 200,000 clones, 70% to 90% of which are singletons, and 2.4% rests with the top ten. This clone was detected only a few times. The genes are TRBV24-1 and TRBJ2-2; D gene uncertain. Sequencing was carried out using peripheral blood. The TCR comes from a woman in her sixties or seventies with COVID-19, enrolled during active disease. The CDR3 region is CATSDRSTGELFF. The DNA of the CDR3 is TGTGCCACCAGTGATCGGTCCACCGGGGAGCTGTTTTTT.